This T cell receptor beta chain was identified during a study of beta chain features in type 1 diabetes. This clone was seen a few times. Investigators reverse transcribed all isolated RNA, so they sequenced expressed TCRB transcripts. Naive, central memory and regulatory T cell samples averaged approximately 3.8 million reads. TCRdb's copy holds only in-frame clones and misses some; the assay was immunoSEQ multiplex PCR. This table holds around 400,000 clones, over 9.5% found once. V gave up 6 bases and J gave up 4 bases; unmatched junction bases: 3. Germline V gene lookup returns CDR1 MDHEN and CDR2 SYDVKM. The CDR3 has 13 amino acids.

The receptor comes from a man aged 18 to 35 in good health. The sample consisted of naive CD4+ T cells from blood. This sequence joins TRBV28 and TRBJ2-1; 7 nucleotides align to TRBD1. This chain's CDR3 is CASRGQPYNEQFF. DNA for the CDR3: TGTGCCAGCAGGGGACAGCCATACAATGAGCAGTTCTTC.